These 6 T cell receptor beta chains share one sample of origin, sequenced in a study of regulatory and conventional T cells in breast cancer. TCRdb re-called the PCR reads through MiXCR, storing one row per CDR3 protein. The table shows about 9,600 distinct CDR3 sequences, with around a third occurring only once. Sequencing input: conventional T cells from blood. The origin of the receptors is a male donor in good health.

This clonotype was recorded a few times. This chain uses TRBV7-9 with TRBJ1-1; D may be TRBD1 (5 bases). The CDR3 consists of 14 residues. The V end was cut by 5 bases, the J end by 5 bases, with 15 bases between. Per the germline V gene, CDR1 is SEHNR and CDR2 is FQNEAQ (reference sequence). This chain's CDR3 is CASSGQGAKTEAFF. The CDR3 DNA is TGTGCCAGCAGCGGTCAGGGTGCGAAGACTGAAGCTTTCTTT.

This clonotype has more than one count but fewer than ten. The rearrangement uses TRBV29-1 and TRBJ1-2; D gene unclear. V lost 4 bases, J lost 2 bases, and 11 bases lay in between. This CDR3 is 13 amino acids long. Looked up from germline, CDR1 is SQVTM and CDR2 is ANQGSEA. The CDR3 nucleotides read TGCAGCGTTGTAGGAGGCACCAACTATGGCTACACCTTC. It is translated as CSVVGGTNYGYTF. The variable domain in full, with the rest retrieved from reference TRBV29-1 and TRBJ1-2, is SAVISQKPSRDICQRGTSLTIQCQVDSQVTMMFWYRQQPGQSLTLIATANQGSEATYESGFVIDKFPISRPNLTFSTLTVSNMSPEDSSIYLCSVVGGTNYGYTFGSGTRLTVV.

Within the sample, this clonotype is medium-sized. This sequence joins TRBV10-3 and TRBJ1-5, with a possible D match to TRBD1 (6 bases). The germline gives CDR1 ENHRY, CDR2 SYGVKD. V was clipped by 10 bases and J by 4 bases, with 11 bases between them. CDR3 length: 12 amino acids. The CDR3 here is CATRGQNQPQHF. The CDR3, as DNA: TGTGCCACCAGAGGACAGAATCAGCCCCAGCATTTT.

The V gene is TRBV3-1, the J gene TRBJ2-1; D assignment may be TRBD1 or TRBD2 (6 bases each). The CDR3 is 14 amino acids. V dropped 4 bases and J dropped 8 bases, with 15 bases sitting between them. Germline V gives CDR1 LGHDT, CDR2 YNNKEL (reference sequence). Here the CDR3 DNA reads TGTGCCAGCAGCCGCTTCCCGGGGGCCCATGAGCAGTTCTTC. Its translation is CASSRFPGAHEQFF.

This clonotype was observed a few times. The chain carries TRBV18 and TRBJ2-3; unclear D gene. The germline V gene has CDR1 KGHSH and CDR2 LQKENI. V was trimmed by 0 bases and J by 3 bases, leaving 1 base between them. The CDR3 is 12 amino acids. The DNA of the CDR3 is TGTGCCAGCTCACCACCAACAGATACGCAGTATTTT. Encoded protein: CASSPPTDTQYF.

In this sample, this clonotype is medium-sized. The rearrangement joins TRBV5-1 to TRBJ1-5; D uncertain. The CDR3 has 15 residues. Trimming pared 4 bases from V and 0 bases from J, leaving 11 bases between. Per the germline V gene, CDR1 is SGHRS and CDR2 is YFSETQ. Here the CDR3 reads CASSADGDSNQPQHF. In DNA, the CDR3 is TGCGCCAGCAGCGCGGACGGGGATAGCAATCAGCCCCAGCATTTT.